Below, 10 T cell receptor beta chains from the same sample are listed, as sequenced in a study of radiation and T cells in renal cell carcinoma. This table comes from immunoSEQ multiplex PCR, and its TCRdb copy is limited to in-frame clones, with some not included. Of around 120,000 clones detected, roughly four fifths appear once; the ten largest clones hold approximately 2%. Time point noted: blood 2 weeks post-SBRT. Documented treatment: 15 Gy SBRT to primary tumor, nephrectomy 4 weeks later. The input for sequencing was blood, taken from a patient whose treatment included radiotherapy and nephrectomy. These TCRs come from a woman aged 60-75 years with renal cell carcinoma.

The chain links TRBV19 to TRBJ2-1; 9 bases align to TRBD2. The V and J ends lost 1 base and 5 bases, in that order; junction bases with no gene match: 6. CDR1 LNHDA and CDR2 SQIVND come from the germline V gene (reference sequence). The CDR3 runs 16 residues. The CDR3 sequence: CASSIGASGTHNEQFF. The CDR3, as DNA: TGTGCCAGTAGTATAGGGGCTAGCGGGACCCACAATGAGCAGTTCTTC.

CDR3 sequence reads: CASWANEKLFF. In DNA, the CDR3 is TGTGCCAGCTGGGCTAATGAAAAACTGTTTTTT. The chain couples TRBV2 to TRBJ1-4; no clear D. In germline, CDR1 is SNHLY, CDR2 FYNNEI. The CDR3 has 11 amino acids. The V end was cut by 8 bases, the J end by 3 bases, with 4 bases between.

J is TRBJ1-2 and V is TRBV5-1; D unresolved. In germline, CDR1 is SGHRS, CDR2 YFSETQ. The CDR3 runs 14 residues. The V and J ends lost 0 bases and 1 base respectively, with 7 bases between them. The CDR3 here is CASSLETLNYGYTF. The DNA of the CDR3 is TGCGCCAGCAGCTTGGAGACACTTAACTATGGCTACACCTTC. Filled out from reference TRBV5-1 and TRBJ1-2, the complete variable domain reads KAGVTQTPRYLIKTRGQQVTLSCSPISGHRSVSWYQQTPGQGLQFLFEYFSETQRNKGNFPGRFSGRQFSNSRSEMNVSTLELGDSALYLCASSLETLNYGYTFGSGTRLTVV.

This chain links TRBV9 with TRBJ2-1, with 7 bases aligning to TRBD2. Germline-derived CDR1 and CDR2 are SGDLS and YYNGEE. V dropped 6 bases and J dropped 5; count of bases not matched to a gene: 8. There are 14 residues in the CDR3. The CDR3 nucleotides are TGTGCCAGCAATACAGCGGGATGGAACAATGAGCAGTTCTTC. Its translation is CASNTAGWNNEQFF.

The chain joins TRBV10-3 to TRBJ2-7, with D perhaps assigned TRBD1 or TRBD2 (7 bases each). V was shortened by 10 bases and J by 7 bases, with 23 bases between the two germline ends. The CDR3 length is 14 residues. Looked up from germline, CDR1 is ENHRY and CDR2 is SYGVKD. The chain's CDR3 is CATRGGIAGVEQYF. Here the CDR3 DNA reads TGTGCCACCAGGGGGGGGATTGCGGGCGTGGAGCAGTACTTC.

This clone was counted only a few times. The chain couples TRBV30 to TRBJ1-5; 8 bases map to TRBD1. The CDR3 spans 13 residues. The V segment lost 7 bases and the J segment 11 bases; nucleotides outside the gene matches: 13. Germline CDR1 and CDR2: GTSNPN and SVGIG (reference sequence). CDR3 protein: CALETQGETSQHF. The CDR3 region has the DNA TGTGCCTTGGAGACACAGGGGGAAACGTCCCAGCATTTT.

The count of this clone is one. Other DNA sequences of this sample code for an identical CDR3. The chain has TRBV4-3 and TRBJ2-1; 10 positions agree with TRBD2. From germline, CDR1 is LGHNA and CDR2 YSLEER. This CDR3 has 17 amino acids. Germline trimming cut 0 bases from V and 1 base from J; bases unmatched to any gene: 3. This chain's CDR3 is CASSQDTSGTSYNEQFF. The DNA of the CDR3 is TGCGCCAGCAGCCAAGATACTAGCGGGACATCCTACAATGAGCAGTTCTTC.

CDR3 sequence (DNA): TGTGCCACCAGCAGAGATCTTCAGGGAGGCTACACCTTC. Protein product: CATSRDLQGGYTF. The V call is TRBV15, the J call TRBJ1-2; D perhaps matches TRBD1 (5 bases). The CDR3 spans 13 residues. Germline values: CDR1 LNHNV, CDR2 YYDKDF (reference sequence). Trimming took off 0 bases at V and 8 bases at J, with 10 bases between the two ends.

The chain recombines TRBV2 with TRBJ2-3; D not resolved. From germline, CDR1 is SNHLY and CDR2 FYNNEI. The CDR3 is made up of 13 amino acids. V was shortened by 5 bases and J by 6 bases, with 12 bases between the two germline ends. The CDR3 loop reads CASSPLRVDTQYF. In nucleotides, the CDR3 is TGTGCCAGCAGTCCCCTTAGGGTTGATACGCAGTATTTT. Looking up the rest from reference TRBV2 and TRBJ2-3 gives the full variable domain: EPEVTQTPSHQVTQMGQEVILRCVPISNHLYFYWYRQILGQKVEFLVSFYNNEISEKSEIFDDQFSVERPDGSNFTLKIRSTKLEDSAMYFCASSPLRVDTQYFGPGTRLTVL.

The chain is built from TRBV30 and TRBJ1-6; 8 bases match TRBD1. The length of the CDR3 is 14 residues. V lost 5 bases and J lost 9; bases outside the gene matches: 9. From germline, CDR1 is GTSNPN and CDR2 SVGIG (reference sequence). The CDR3 reads CAWLMDRVGSPLHF. In nucleotides, the CDR3 is TGTGCCTGGTTAATGGACAGGGTTGGTTCACCCCTCCACTTT.